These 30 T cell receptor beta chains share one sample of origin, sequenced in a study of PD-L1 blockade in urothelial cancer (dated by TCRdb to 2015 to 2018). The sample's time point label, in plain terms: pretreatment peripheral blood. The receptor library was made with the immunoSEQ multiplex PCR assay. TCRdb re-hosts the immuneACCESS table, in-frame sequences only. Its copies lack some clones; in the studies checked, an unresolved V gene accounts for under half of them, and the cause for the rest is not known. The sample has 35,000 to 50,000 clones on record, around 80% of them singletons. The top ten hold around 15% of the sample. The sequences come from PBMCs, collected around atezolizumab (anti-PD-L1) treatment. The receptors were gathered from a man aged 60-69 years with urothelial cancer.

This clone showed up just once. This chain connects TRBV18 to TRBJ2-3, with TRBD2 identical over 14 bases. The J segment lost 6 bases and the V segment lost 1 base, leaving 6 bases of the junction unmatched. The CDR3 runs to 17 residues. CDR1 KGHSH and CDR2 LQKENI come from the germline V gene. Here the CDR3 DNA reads TGTGCCAGCTCACCACTCGGGACTAGCGGGGGCCAGGATACGCAGTATTTT. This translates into CASSPLGTSGGQDTQYF.

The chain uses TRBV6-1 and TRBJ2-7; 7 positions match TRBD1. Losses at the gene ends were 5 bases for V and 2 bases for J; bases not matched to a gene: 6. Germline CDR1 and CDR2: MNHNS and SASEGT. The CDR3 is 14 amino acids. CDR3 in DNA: TGTGCCAGCAGTAGCGCAGGGGGACCCTACGAGCAGTACTTC. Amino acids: CASSSAGGPYEQYF.

CDR3 residues: CASSSSSGRATDTQYF. The CDR3 coding sequence is TGCGCCAGCAGCTCCTCGAGCGGGAGGGCCACAGATACGCAGTATTTT. The chain links TRBV5-1 to TRBJ2-3; TRBD2 agrees at 10 bases. The trim removed 3 bases at V and 2 bases at J, leaving 6 bases unmatched. The CDR3 consists of 16 residues. Germline V gene data show CDR1 as SGHRS and CDR2 as YFSETQ.

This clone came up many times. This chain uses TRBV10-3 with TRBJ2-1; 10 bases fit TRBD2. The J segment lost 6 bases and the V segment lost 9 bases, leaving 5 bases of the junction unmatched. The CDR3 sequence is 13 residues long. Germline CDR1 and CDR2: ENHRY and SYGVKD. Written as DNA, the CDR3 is TGTGCCATGCTAGCGGGAGAAGGCAATGAGCAGTTCTTC. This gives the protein CAMLAGEGNEQFF.

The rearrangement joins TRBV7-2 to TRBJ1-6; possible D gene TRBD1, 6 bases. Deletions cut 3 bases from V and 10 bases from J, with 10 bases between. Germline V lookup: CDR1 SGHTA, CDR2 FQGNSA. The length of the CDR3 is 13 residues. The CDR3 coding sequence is TGTGCCAGCAGCTTTGACAGGAACTCACCCCTCCACTTT. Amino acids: CASSFDRNSPLHF.

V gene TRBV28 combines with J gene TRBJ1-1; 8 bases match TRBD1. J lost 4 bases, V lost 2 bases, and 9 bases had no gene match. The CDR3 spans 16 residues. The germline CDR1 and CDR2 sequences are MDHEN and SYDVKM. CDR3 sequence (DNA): TGTGCCAGCAGTTTACACCCCTTGACAGGGGCCACTGAAGCTTTCTTT. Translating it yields CASSLHPLTGATEAFF.

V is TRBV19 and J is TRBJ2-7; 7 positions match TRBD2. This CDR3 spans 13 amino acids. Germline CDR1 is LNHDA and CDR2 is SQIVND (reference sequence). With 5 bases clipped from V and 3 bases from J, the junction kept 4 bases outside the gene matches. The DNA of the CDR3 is TGTGCCAGTAGTCGGCTAGCGGACTACGAGCAGTACTTC. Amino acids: CASSRLADYEQYF.

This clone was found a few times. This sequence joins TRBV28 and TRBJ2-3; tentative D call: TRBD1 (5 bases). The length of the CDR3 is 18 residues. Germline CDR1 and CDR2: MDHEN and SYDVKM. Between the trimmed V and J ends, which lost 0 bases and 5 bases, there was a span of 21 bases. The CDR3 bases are TGTGCCAGCAGTTTATGGTGGGGCTCAGCCTCCCCCAGAGATACGCAGTATTTT. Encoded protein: CASSLWWGSASPRDTQYF.

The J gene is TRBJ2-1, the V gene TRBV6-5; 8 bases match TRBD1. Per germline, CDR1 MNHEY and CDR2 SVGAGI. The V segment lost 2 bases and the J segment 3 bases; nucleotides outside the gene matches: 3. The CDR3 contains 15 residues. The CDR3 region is CASSYTGQGYNEQFF. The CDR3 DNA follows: TGTGCCAGCAGTTACACAGGACAGGGCTACAATGAGCAGTTCTTC.

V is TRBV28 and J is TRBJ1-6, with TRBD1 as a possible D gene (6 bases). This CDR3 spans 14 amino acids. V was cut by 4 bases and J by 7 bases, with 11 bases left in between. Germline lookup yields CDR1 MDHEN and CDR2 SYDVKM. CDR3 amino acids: CASSSGQGNSPLHF. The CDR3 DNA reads TGTGCCAGCAGTTCGGGACAAGGAAATTCACCCCTCCACTTT.

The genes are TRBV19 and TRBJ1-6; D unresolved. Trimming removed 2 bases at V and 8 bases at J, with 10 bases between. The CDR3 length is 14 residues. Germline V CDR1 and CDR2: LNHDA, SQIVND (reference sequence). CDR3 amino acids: CASSIQAGDSPLHF. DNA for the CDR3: TGTGCCAGTAGTATACAGGCCGGGGATTCACCCCTCCACTTT.

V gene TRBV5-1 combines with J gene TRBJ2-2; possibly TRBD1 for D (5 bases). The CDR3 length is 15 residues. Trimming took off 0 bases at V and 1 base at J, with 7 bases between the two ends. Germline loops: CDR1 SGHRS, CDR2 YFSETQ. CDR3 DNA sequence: TGCGCCAGCAGCTTGGGACAGTTGAACACCGGGGAGCTGTTTTTT. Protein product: CASSLGQLNTGELFF. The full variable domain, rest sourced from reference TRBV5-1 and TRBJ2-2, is KAGVTQTPRYLIKTRGQQVTLSCSPISGHRSVSWYQQTPGQGLQFLFEYFSETQRNKGNFPGRFSGRQFSNSRSEMNVSTLELGDSALYLCASSLGQLNTGELFFGEGSRLTVL.

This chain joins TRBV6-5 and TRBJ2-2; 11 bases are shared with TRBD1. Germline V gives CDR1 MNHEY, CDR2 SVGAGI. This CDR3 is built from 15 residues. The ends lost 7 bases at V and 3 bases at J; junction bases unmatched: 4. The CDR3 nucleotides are TGTGCCAGCAAAAGGACAGGGGGCGACACCGGGGAGCTGTTTTTT. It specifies CASKRTGGDTGELFF.

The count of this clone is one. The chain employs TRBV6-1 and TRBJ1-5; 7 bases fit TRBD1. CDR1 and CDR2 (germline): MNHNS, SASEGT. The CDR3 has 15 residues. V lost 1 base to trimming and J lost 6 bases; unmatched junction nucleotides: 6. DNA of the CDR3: TGTGCCAGCAGTGAAGTTCCGACAGGGCTTCAGCCCCAGCATTTT. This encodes CASSEVPTGLQPQHF.

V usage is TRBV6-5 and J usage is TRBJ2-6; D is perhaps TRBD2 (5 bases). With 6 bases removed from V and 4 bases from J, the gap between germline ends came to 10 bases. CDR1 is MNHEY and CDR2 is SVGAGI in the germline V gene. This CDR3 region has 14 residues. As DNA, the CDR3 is TGTGCCAGCAGGGCACTAGGGGGGGCCAACGTCCTGACTTTC. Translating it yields CASRALGGANVLTF.

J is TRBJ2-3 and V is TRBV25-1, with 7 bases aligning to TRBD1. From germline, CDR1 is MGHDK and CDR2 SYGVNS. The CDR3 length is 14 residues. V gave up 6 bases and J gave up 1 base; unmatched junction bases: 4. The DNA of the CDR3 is TGTGCCAGCAGCACAGGGGTTGGCACAGATACGCAGTATTTT. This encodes CASSTGVGTDTQYF.

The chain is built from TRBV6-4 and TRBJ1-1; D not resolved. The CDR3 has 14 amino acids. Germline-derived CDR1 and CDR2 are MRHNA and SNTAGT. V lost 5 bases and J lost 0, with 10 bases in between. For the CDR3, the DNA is TGTGCCAGCAGTCCCGAGAGCATGAACACTGAAGCTTTCTTT. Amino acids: CASSPESMNTEAFF.

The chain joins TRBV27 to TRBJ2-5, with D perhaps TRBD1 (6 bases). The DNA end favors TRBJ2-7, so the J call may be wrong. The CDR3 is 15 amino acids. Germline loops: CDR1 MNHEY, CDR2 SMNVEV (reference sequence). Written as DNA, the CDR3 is TGTGCCAGCAGTTTATCGACAGGTACCCACTACGAGCAGTACTTC. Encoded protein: CASSLSTGTHYEQYF.

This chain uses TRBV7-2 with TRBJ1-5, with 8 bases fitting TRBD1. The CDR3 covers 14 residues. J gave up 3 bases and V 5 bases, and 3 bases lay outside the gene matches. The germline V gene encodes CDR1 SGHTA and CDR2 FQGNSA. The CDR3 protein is CASSRDRLNQPQHF. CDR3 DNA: TGTGCCAGCAGCCGGGACAGGCTCAATCAGCCCCAGCATTTT.

For the CDR3, the DNA is TGCGCCAGCAGCTTGGGGGCCACAGGGGGGAGCAACGAGCAGTACTTC. It encodes CASSLGATGGSNEQYF. The chain uses TRBV5-1 and TRBJ2-7; 8 bases line up with TRBD1. CDR1 is SGHRS and CDR2 is YFSETQ in the germline V gene. CDR3 length equals 16 residues. Trimming took 0 bases from V and 5 from J; bases not matched to a gene: 10.

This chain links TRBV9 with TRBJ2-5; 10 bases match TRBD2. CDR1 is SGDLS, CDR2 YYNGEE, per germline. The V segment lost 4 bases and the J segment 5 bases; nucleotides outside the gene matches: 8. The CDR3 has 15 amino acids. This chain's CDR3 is CASSKAGGSWETQYF. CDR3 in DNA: TGTGCCAGCAGCAAAGCGGGGGGGTCGTGGGAGACCCAGTACTTC.

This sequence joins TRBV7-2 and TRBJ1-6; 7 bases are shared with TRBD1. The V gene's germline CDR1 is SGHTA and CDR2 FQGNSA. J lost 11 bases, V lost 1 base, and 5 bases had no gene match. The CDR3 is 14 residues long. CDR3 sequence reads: CASSLGGQGAPLHF. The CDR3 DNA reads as TGTGCCAGCAGCTTAGGAGGCCAGGGGGCACCCCTCCACTTT.

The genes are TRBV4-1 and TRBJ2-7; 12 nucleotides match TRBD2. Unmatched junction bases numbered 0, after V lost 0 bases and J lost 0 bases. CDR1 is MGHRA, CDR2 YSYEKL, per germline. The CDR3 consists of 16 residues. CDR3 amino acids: CASSQEGLAGSYEQYF. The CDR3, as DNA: TGCGCCAGCAGCCAAGAGGGACTAGCGGGCTCCTACGAGCAGTACTTC.

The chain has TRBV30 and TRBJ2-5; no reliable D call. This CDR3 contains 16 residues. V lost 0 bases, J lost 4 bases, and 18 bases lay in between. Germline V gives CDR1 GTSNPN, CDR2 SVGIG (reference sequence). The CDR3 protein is CAWSVLFLVGRETQYF. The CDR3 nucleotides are TGTGCCTGGAGTGTATTGTTTCTAGTAGGAAGAGAGACCCAGTACTTC. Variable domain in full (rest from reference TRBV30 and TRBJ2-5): SQTIHQWPATLVQPVGSPLSLECTVEGTSNPNLYWYRQAAGRGLQLLFYSVGIGQISSEVPQNLSASRPQDRQFILSSKKLLLSDSGFYLCAWSVLFLVGRETQYFGPGTRLLVL.

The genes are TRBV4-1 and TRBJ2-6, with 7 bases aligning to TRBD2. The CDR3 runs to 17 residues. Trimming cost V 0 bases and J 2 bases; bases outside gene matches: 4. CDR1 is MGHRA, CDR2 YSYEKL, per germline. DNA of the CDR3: TGCGCCAGCAGCCAAGATGGGGGGAGGGCTGGGGCCAACGTCCTGACTTTC. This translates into CASSQDGGRAGANVLTF.

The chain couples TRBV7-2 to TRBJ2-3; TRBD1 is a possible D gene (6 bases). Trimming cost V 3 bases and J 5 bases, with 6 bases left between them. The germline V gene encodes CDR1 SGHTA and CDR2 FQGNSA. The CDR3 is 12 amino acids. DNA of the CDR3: TGTGCCAGCAGCTTCAGGGGAGATACGCAGTATTTT. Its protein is CASSFRGDTQYF.

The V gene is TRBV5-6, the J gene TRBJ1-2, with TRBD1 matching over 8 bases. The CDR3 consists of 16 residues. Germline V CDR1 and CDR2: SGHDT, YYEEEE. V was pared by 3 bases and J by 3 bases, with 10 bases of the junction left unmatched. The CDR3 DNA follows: TGTGCCAGCAGCTACCTAGCAGGGGGCGGCGACTATGGCTACACCTTC. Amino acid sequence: CASSYLAGGGDYGYTF.

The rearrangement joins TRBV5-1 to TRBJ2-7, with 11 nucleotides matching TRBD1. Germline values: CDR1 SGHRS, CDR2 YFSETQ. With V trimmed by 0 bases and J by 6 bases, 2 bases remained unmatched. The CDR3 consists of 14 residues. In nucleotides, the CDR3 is TGCGCCAGCAGCTTGGAAGGGACAGGGGGCGAGCAGTACTTC. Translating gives CASSLEGTGGEQYF.

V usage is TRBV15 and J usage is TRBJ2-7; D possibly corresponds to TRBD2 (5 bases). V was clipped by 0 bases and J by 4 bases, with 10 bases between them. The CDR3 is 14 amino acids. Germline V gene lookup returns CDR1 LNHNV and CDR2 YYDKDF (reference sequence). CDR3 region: CATSRDRGRYEQYF. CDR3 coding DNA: TGTGCCACCAGCAGAGATCGGGGTCGTTACGAGCAGTACTTC.

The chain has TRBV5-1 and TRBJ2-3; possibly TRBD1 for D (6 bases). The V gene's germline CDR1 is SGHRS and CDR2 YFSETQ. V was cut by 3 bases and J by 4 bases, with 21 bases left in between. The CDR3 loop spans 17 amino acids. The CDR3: CASSSLGGRNVADTQYF. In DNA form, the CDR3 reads TGCGCCAGCAGCTCATTAGGGGGTAGGAACGTAGCAGATACGCAGTATTTT.